This entry describes one T cell receptor beta chain. Its antigen specificity is not known. Per-base quality was not reported, and no clone a single base away is much larger than it. CD8 naive samples were obtained by positive selection for CCR7 among CD45RO-negative cells, yielding a CD45RA+CCR7+ population from which TemRA cells were excluded. Donors were healthy HIV-negative adults with no recently reported acute infections or vaccinations. Only Caucasian adults living in Nashville, Tennessee, USA were represented among the donors. After blood collection by leukapheresis, PBMCs were isolated using Ficoll-Histopaque density gradient centrifugation and then cryopreserved in the vapor phase of liquid nitrogen. Analytical flow cytometry was used to check the purity and quantity of each magnetically sorted T cell population. From each sorted fraction, genomic DNA was isolated and quantified by UV absorbance on a Nanodrop 2000c.

TCR CDR3 regions were amplified from genomic DNA by multiplex PCR using the deep immunoSEQ assay. Extracted genomic DNA from each cell subset was spread evenly across all wells of several immunoSEQ 96-well plates, with each plate serving as a replicate. For sorted subsets, each replicate PCR was loaded with about 200 ng genomic DNA, equivalent to 30,000 or so T cell genomes. Purified libraries were measured with a Qubit 3.0 fluorometer, size-checked on a Bioanalyzer 2100, and measured again with the KAPA Library Quantification kit. Every immunoSEQ 96-well plate was sequenced on a separate single-read 150-cycle Illumina NextSeq 550 flow cell. In the paper's pipeline: Because only junctional sequences without quality scores were contained in the immunoSEQ output, filtering matching that applied to full-length reads could not be performed. To assign V/J genes and CDR3, sequences were annotated using PyIR, a Python wrapper for IgBLAST v1.9, with IMGT germline references. Reads with weak V/J assignments (E-value above 1e-6), missing CDR3, stop codons, out-of-frame junctions, or ambiguous translated residues were removed. V3J clonotypes were defined as sequences sharing an identical inferred V gene, J gene, and CDR3 amino acid sequence. Percentage overlap between repertoires was computed as shared unique clonotypes divided by the size of the smaller repertoire. Repertoire richness was assessed with RTK rarefaction, the Chao1 estimator, and Recon v2.1 estimates of unobserved clonotypes. Generation probabilities were computed with OLGA for all TCRbeta clonotypes obtained by the gDNA method from several donors. TCRdb took this table from immuneACCESS and kept in-frame rearrangements with V and J called. Such tables lack part of the clones; where checked against another copy, unresolved V genes explain under half of the gap, and the rest is unexplained. That table furnishes V, J and clone size, whereas the DNA furnished D and trimming. Across this sample there are 560,000 or so clones, with around 96% seen only once. Of the sample, less than 0.13% is held by the ten largest clones.

The data derive from a study of shared clonotypes between healthy human individuals (dated by TCRdb to the early 2020s). Background on the whole study: Three men and two women, aged 18 to 49 years, made up the cohort. For each donor, CD4 naive and CD4 memory were each given three plates, CD8 naive was given two plates, and CD8 memory was given one plate. Blood TCR repertoires of roughly five healthy adults were deeply sequenced to estimate repertoire size and the extent of clonotype sharing between individuals. Different laboratories and diverse techniques were used to prepare libraries and sequence TCR repertoires, to increase sequencing depth and limit assay-specific biases. Per donor, leukapheresis produced somewhere between about 0.94 and 9 billion PBMCs.

Results and caveats for the whole study, not just this receptor: Pairwise subsampling indicated that sequencing depth was expected to affect the degree of clonotype sharing among donors. Because the study included a small number of donors, the genetic and exposure-history diversity represented was limited. When several donors were compared, the shared fraction of clonotypes was 5% to 6.5% for naive CD4, 3.5% for naive CD8, 2.3% for memory CD4, and 0.35% to 0.4% for memory CD8. Larger estimated clonotype richness was generally found for naive subsets than for memory subsets. Even with the large sequencing depth, rarefaction of the sorted-subset datasets indicated that sequencing was incomplete. Compared with non-shared clonotypes, clonotypes shared by all four sorted-subset donors had higher generation probabilities. Sampling was restricted to blood, and TCR repertoires in tissue are likely to differ from TCR repertoires in blood.

The germline V gene sets CDR1 to MDHEN and CDR2 to SYDVKM. The cysteine opens and the phenylalanine closes a CDR3 of 15 amino acids. Only the CDR3 DNA stays, 45 bases, in frame from base 1. V loses 7 bases of germline sequence and J loses 5 bases, and the interval between the two ends is 21 bases. Recombination connected TRBV28 to TRBJ2-7, with no confident D gene call. The sequenced sample consisted of naive CD8+ T cells sorted from blood. This specimen's cell subset or site label, interpreted: CD45RA+CCR7+. The sequence was obtained from a woman aged 25 to 39 in good health. Here the CDR3 is given as CASTSPLGWVDEQYF. At the DNA level, the sequence is TGTGCCAGCACCTCACCCCTCGGATGGGTCGACGAGCAGTACTTC.